This is a list of T cell receptor beta chains from one sample in a study of shared clonotypes between healthy human individuals. Repertoires were generated with immunoSEQ multiplex PCR, while TCRdb's copy carries only in-frame clones and drops some. In the table there are about 1 million clones, about 75% of which are singletons. Sample: memory CD4+ T cells sorted from blood. Every receptor here comes from a man between 18 and 29 years old in good health. Each CDR3 is given with its conserved first and last residue. The D gene is left open where the match is weak. Clone size is shown for a subset of rows, as once, few, many or a class of expanded clone.

V	D	J	size	CDR3	DNA
TRBV6-1	TRBD2	TRBJ2-4	NA	CASSEAGRSSGYPAKNIQYF	TGTGCCAGCAGTGAAGCGGGCCGGTCTAGCGGGTACCCAGCCAAAAACATTCAGTACTTC
TRBV5-1	NA	TRBJ2-7	NA	CASSLSVPSYEQYF	TGCGCCAGCAGCTTGTCGGTCCCCTCCTACGAGCAGTACTTC
TRBV9	TRBD2	TRBJ2-7	few	CASSGAGTRNEQYF	TGTGCCAGCAGCGGAGCCGGGACTAGAAACGAGCAGTACTTC
TRBV5-6	TRBD1	TRBJ1-6	NA	CASRRDRGLSSPLHF	TGTGCCAGCAGGCGGGACAGGGGGCTCTCTTCACCCCTCCACTTT
TRBV7-6	NA	TRBJ1-3	NA	CASSAGAGSTIYF	TGTGCCAGCAGCGCAGGGGCGGGGAGCACCATATATTTT
TRBV7-9	TRBD2	TRBJ2-1	NA	CASSQRPSGSYEQFF	TGTGCCAGCAGCCAACGCCCTAGCGGGAGCTATGAGCAGTTCTTC
TRBV6-1	TRBD2	TRBJ2-2	NA	CASTLGGRGTGELFF	TGTGCCAGTACCCTCGGCGGGAGGGGCACCGGGGAGCTGTTTTTT
TRBV7-9	NA	TRBJ2-1	NA	CASSLEAGSSYNEQFF	TGTGCCAGCAGCTTAGAGGCTGGCAGCTCCTACAATGAGCAGTTCTTC
TRBV4-3	TRBD2	TRBJ2-1	few	CASSDGTSRRSEQFF	TGCGCCAGCAGCGACGGGACTAGCCGGAGGAGTGAGCAGTTCTTC
TRBV19	TRBD2	TRBJ2-7	NA	CASSLQRGLYEQYF	TGTGCCAGTAGTCTGCAGCGGGGGCTCTACGAGCAGTACTTC
TRBV9	TRBD2	TRBJ2-5	NA	CASSVVTSGGIQYF	TGTGCCAGCAGCGTAGTAACTAGCGGGGGGATCCAGTACTTC
TRBV28	NA	TRBJ1-1	NA	CASSFRALGVDTEAFF	TGTGCCAGCAGTTTTAGGGCCCTAGGTGTTGACACTGAAGCTTTCTTT